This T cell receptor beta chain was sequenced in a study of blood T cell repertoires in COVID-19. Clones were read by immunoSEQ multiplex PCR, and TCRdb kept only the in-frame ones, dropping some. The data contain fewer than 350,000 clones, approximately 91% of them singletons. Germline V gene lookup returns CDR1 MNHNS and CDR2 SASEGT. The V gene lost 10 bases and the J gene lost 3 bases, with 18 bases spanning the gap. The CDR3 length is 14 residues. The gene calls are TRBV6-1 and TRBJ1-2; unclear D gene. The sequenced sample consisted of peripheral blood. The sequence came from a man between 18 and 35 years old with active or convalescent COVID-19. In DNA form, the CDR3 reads TGTGCCACCGTGGCCAGTAGGCAGGACTATGGCTACACCTTC. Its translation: CATVASRQDYGYTF.